This is a list of T cell receptor beta chains from one sample in a study of regulatory T cells in long-lasting Graves disease. A single record per CDR3 protein comes from TCRdb applying MiXCR to the multiplex PCR reads. The sample includes hundreds of thousands of distinct CDR3 sequences, over 15% of them seen just once. The sample was also linked to a second study, of T cells in Graves' hyperthyroidism and ophthalmopathy.

The input for sequencing was peripheral blood mononuclear cells (PBMCs), taken at new diagnosis, from a patient treated with antithyroid drugs. These receptors all stem from a woman under 40 with Graves disease. Both conserved end residues are trimmed from each CDR3.

V,CDR3
TRBV2,ASGGGYQPQH
TRBV5-1,ASSPLAGDGSEQF
TRBV7-9,ASSPGNLPYEQY
TRBV7-9,ASSADGIYGYT
TRBV3-1,ASSQGVGNTIY
TRBV5-4,ASSVSGLAGGEQY
TRBV2,ASGGGASGELF
TRBV29-1,SVVLAGRGSGANVLT
TRBV28,ASSYRWGSSYNEQF
TRBV28,ASSFSVTGYEQY
TRBV6-2/TRBV6-3,ASSQTSGIGGTDTQY
TRBV20-1,SDYGSGSDTQY
TRBV28,ASTPGTALNEQF
TRBV6-5,ASSSRGDKQH
TRBV7-2,ASSLSVRGHGYT
TRBV30,AWSVRGSYLEKLF
TRBV20-1,SASDASGAGYNEQF
TRBV6-7,ASSRGTRSDAQY
TRBV15,ATSTPDTEAF
TRBV7-2,ASSSARTDTQY
TRBV30,AWALGTGQETQY
TRBV10-2,ASSEMSGPRNTGELF
TRBV9,ASSPNRGSGGELF
TRBV20-1,SARGDSTAREQY
TRBV7-2,ASSLVSKGSGYT
TRBV19,ASSPRTGGTEAF
TRBV9,ASSAESGWGISYNEQF
TRBV7-2,ASSHLLERDYGYT
TRBV6-2/TRBV6-3,ASSLTSGPDTQY
TRBV15,ATSPTGRAGASTDTQY
TRBV28,ASKREFTDTQY
TRBV28,ASSYPPRQGLNQPQH
TRBV27,ASSSVAEAKNIQY
TRBV24-1,ATSDRGTQY
TRBV7-2,ASSPTRDLWSSYEQY
TRBV3-1,ASRLEWASKNTGELF
TRBV29-1,SVEGGAGQVNEKLF
TRBV5-1,ASSRWAGGFQH
TRBV2,ASRRQGEYTQY
TRBV7-9,ASSLNRRREGNHNEQF
TRBV27,ASSPGVNQPQH